Listed below are T cell receptor beta chains from one sample, sequenced in a study of neurological immune-mediated disorders. Via MiXCR, TCRdb re-called the 5' RACE reads, giving one row per CDR3 protein. The sample comprises 65,000 to 95,000 distinct CDR3 sequences, about 5.6% of which are singletons, and 7.9% rests with the top ten. Material: PBMCs. The receptor set was obtained from an older woman with multiple sclerosis. The CDR3 runs from the conserved cysteine through the conserved F or W. D genes are given only for firm matches. Sizes are listed as how often the clone was seen (once, few, many) or a class if it is expanded.

d_gene: TRBD2
j_gene: TRBJ2-7
v_gene: TRBV6-6
abundance: many
CDR3nt: TGTGCCAGCAGCGGACTAGCGGGGGGGCCCTACGAGCAGTACTTC
CDR3aa: CASSGLAGGPYEQYF

d_gene: .
j_gene: TRBJ2-3
v_gene: TRBV24-1
abundance: many
CDR3nt: TGTGCCACCAGTGACTCGGGCCTGTCGCCAGATACGCAGTATTTT
CDR3aa: CATSDSGLSPDTQYF

d_gene: .
j_gene: TRBJ2-7
v_gene: TRBV5-1
abundance: many
CDR3nt: TGCGCCAGCAGCCAAGACAGGGAGGGCGAGCAGTACTTC
CDR3aa: CASSQDREGEQYF

d_gene: .
j_gene: TRBJ1-2
v_gene: TRBV2
abundance: few
CDR3nt: TGTGCCAGCAGTGAGGACAGTCCAGGCTACACCTTC
CDR3aa: CASSEDSPGYTF

d_gene: .
j_gene: TRBJ1-1
v_gene: TRBV20-1
abundance: many
CDR3nt: TGCAGTGTTAACAGGGCCACTGAAGCTTTCTTT
CDR3aa: CSVNRATEAFF

d_gene: .
j_gene: TRBJ2-3
v_gene: TRBV6-6
abundance: few
CDR3nt: TGTGCCAGCAACAATAGGGGGGTAAGCACAGATACGCAGTATTTT
CDR3aa: CASNNRGVSTDTQYF

d_gene: .
j_gene: TRBJ2-4
v_gene: TRBV20-1
abundance: many
CDR3nt: TGCAGTGCTATGGGGCAGACCAAAAACATTCAGTACTTC
CDR3aa: CSAMGQTKNIQYF

d_gene: TRBD2
j_gene: TRBJ2-5
v_gene: TRBV3-1
abundance: many
CDR3nt: TGTGCCAGCAGCCAAGACTCTAGCGGCGTCCCTCGGACCCAGTACTTC
CDR3aa: CASSQDSSGVPRTQYF

d_gene: TRBD1
j_gene: TRBJ1-2
v_gene: TRBV12-3/TRBV12-4
abundance: many
CDR3nt: TGTGCCAGCAGTCTGGACAGGGGCAAGGGTGGCTACACCTTC
CDR3aa: CASSLDRGKGGYTF

d_gene: .
j_gene: TRBJ1-2
v_gene: TRBV5-6
abundance: many
CDR3nt: TGTGCCAGCAGCTTGGAACTTGGGGGAAACTATGGCTACACCTTC
CDR3aa: CASSLELGGNYGYTF

d_gene: .
j_gene: TRBJ1-2
v_gene: TRBV30
abundance: many
CDR3nt: TGTGCCTGGACCCGGGGGGACCTATATGGCTACACCTTC
CDR3aa: CAWTRGDLYGYTF

d_gene: .
j_gene: TRBJ1-2
v_gene: TRBV27
abundance: many
CDR3nt: TGTGCCAGCAGTTTATCGAGAGGGATGGGCTACACCTTC
CDR3aa: CASSLSRGMGYTF

d_gene: .
j_gene: TRBJ2-7
v_gene: TRBV20-1
abundance: many
CDR3nt: TGCAGTGCCCAGCCAGGGATCGAGCAGTACTTC
CDR3aa: CSAQPGIEQYF

d_gene: .
j_gene: TRBJ2-3
v_gene: TRBV5-1
abundance: many
CDR3nt: TGCGCCAGCAGCTCCGGAAGGCCCTTCACAGATACGCAGTATTTT
CDR3aa: CASSSGRPFTDTQYF

d_gene: .
j_gene: TRBJ1-5
v_gene: TRBV21-1
abundance: many
CDR3nt: TGTGCCAGCAGCTATAGACAGGGGTATAGCAATCAGCCCCAGCATTTT
CDR3aa: CASSYRQGYSNQPQHF

d_gene: .
j_gene: TRBJ2-2
v_gene: TRBV10-3
abundance: medium-sized
CDR3nt: TGTGCCATCAGTGAGTCGACAGACAGTACCGGGGAGCTGTTTTTT
CDR3aa: CAISESTDSTGELFF

d_gene: .
j_gene: TRBJ2-1
v_gene: TRBV5-1
abundance: many
CDR3nt: TGCGCCAGCAGCTTGACGGCAGGGGAAATCTATGAGCAGTTCTTC
CDR3aa: CASSLTAGEIYEQFF

d_gene: TRBD1
j_gene: TRBJ1-2
v_gene: TRBV5-1
abundance: many
CDR3nt: TGCGCCAGCAGCAAAACCCCAGGGGGCTATGATGGCTACACCTTC
CDR3aa: CASSKTPGGYDGYTF

d_gene: TRBD2
j_gene: TRBJ2-1
v_gene: TRBV12-3/TRBV12-4
abundance: many
CDR3nt: TGTGCCAGCACCCGGGGGGGGGGAGTTGAGCAGTTCTTC
CDR3aa: CASTRGGGVEQFF

d_gene: TRBD1
j_gene: TRBJ2-5
v_gene: TRBV5-1
abundance: many
CDR3nt: TGCGCCAGCAGCTCCGGACAGGGGGTGGGAGAGACCCAGTACTTC
CDR3aa: CASSSGQGVGETQYF

d_gene: TRBD1
j_gene: TRBJ1-6
v_gene: TRBV7-9
abundance: many
CDR3nt: TGTGCCAGCAGCTTAGGCGACAGGGGTTCACCCCTCCACTTT
CDR3aa: CASSLGDRGSPLHF

d_gene: TRBD1
j_gene: TRBJ2-7
v_gene: TRBV11-2
abundance: many
CDR3nt: TGTGCCAGCAGCTGGACAGGCGGGTCCTACGAGCAGTACTTC
CDR3aa: CASSWTGGSYEQYF

d_gene: TRBD1
j_gene: TRBJ1-5
v_gene: TRBV20-1
abundance: many
CDR3nt: TGCAGTGCTATCCGGACAGGGGTAAATCAGCCCCAGCATTTT
CDR3aa: CSAIRTGVNQPQHF

d_gene: .
j_gene: TRBJ1-6
v_gene: TRBV20-1
abundance: many
CDR3nt: TGCAGTGCTAGTCCTCCTGGGGCGGGTAACTCACCCCTCCACTTT
CDR3aa: CSASPPGAGNSPLHF

d_gene: TRBD1
j_gene: TRBJ2-4
v_gene: TRBV20-1
abundance: many
CDR3nt: TGCAGTGCTAGAGATTGGGGACAGGGGGTAAACATTCAGTACTTC
CDR3aa: CSARDWGQGVNIQYF

d_gene: TRBD1
j_gene: TRBJ1-2
v_gene: TRBV5-1
abundance: few
CDR3nt: TGCGCCAGCAGACCGGGACAGGGACCTTCTATGGGCTACACCTTC
CDR3aa: CASRPGQGPSMGYTF

d_gene: TRBD2
j_gene: TRBJ2-7
v_gene: TRBV20-1
abundance: many
CDR3nt: TGCAGTGCTATTAGCGGGGGACCCTCCTACGAGCAGTACTTC
CDR3aa: CSAISGGPSYEQYF

d_gene: .
j_gene: TRBJ2-2
v_gene: TRBV12-3/TRBV12-4
abundance: many
CDR3nt: TGTGCCAGCAGTTTACTGGGGTCCGGGGAGCTGTTTTTT
CDR3aa: CASSLLGSGELFF

d_gene: .
j_gene: TRBJ2-5
v_gene: TRBV20-1
abundance: many
CDR3nt: TGCAGTGCTAGGGAGACTAGTGAATTCCTTGAGGAGACCCAGTACTTC
CDR3aa: CSARETSEFLEETQYF

d_gene: .
j_gene: TRBJ2-7
v_gene: TRBV7-9
abundance: many
CDR3nt: TGTGCCAGCAGCTTATATCCTCCCGGGGCCTCATCCTACGAGCAGTACTTC
CDR3aa: CASSLYPPGASSYEQYF

d_gene: .
j_gene: TRBJ2-5
v_gene: TRBV7-2
abundance: few
CDR3nt: TGTGCCAGCAGCTTAGGCGTGAATGATCCCCAGTACTTC
CDR3aa: CASSLGVNDPQYF

d_gene: TRBD1
j_gene: TRBJ2-5
v_gene: TRBV5-1
abundance: many
CDR3nt: TGCGCCAGCAGCCGGGCGACAGGGGGCGCGACCCAGTACTTC
CDR3aa: CASSRATGGATQYF

d_gene: TRBD1
j_gene: TRBJ2-7
v_gene: TRBV20-1
abundance: many
CDR3nt: TGCAGTGCTAGACAAGGACAGGGGGCATACGAGCAGTACTTC
CDR3aa: CSARQGQGAYEQYF

d_gene: .
j_gene: TRBJ2-1
v_gene: TRBV5-6
abundance: many
CDR3nt: TGTGCCAGCAGCCTAGACTTTATAAGGTCCTACAATGAGCAGTTCTTC
CDR3aa: CASSLDFIRSYNEQFF

d_gene: .
j_gene: TRBJ2-7
v_gene: TRBV29-1
abundance: many
CDR3nt: TGCAGCGTTGGGGGAGGGGGCCCCGCCTACGAGCAGTACTTC
CDR3aa: CSVGGGGPAYEQYF